The rows below give T cell receptor beta chains drawn from one sample of a study of blood T cell repertoires in COVID-19. Measured with immunoSEQ multiplex PCR; TCRdb has only the in-frame clones, and not every one. The profile covers about 220,000 clones, with 65% to 85% appearing a single time and around 13% taken by the ten largest. Sequenced sample: peripheral blood. These receptors came from a human donor in a cohort sampled during active COVID-19. Both conserved end residues are part of each CDR3. The D gene is left open where the match is weak. Part of the rows lack a size; the others show once, few, many or a class for expanded clones.

clone size: NA
J gene: TRBJ2-5
V gene: TRBV7-6
D gene: TRBD2
CDR3 DNA: TGTGCCAGCAGCCTCAGGCTAGCGGGGGGCCAAGAGACCCAGTACTTC
CDR3 protein: CASSLRLAGGQETQYF

clone size: once
J gene: TRBJ2-4
V gene: TRBV3-1/TRBV3-2
D gene: NA
CDR3 DNA: TGTGCCAGCAGCCAAGCCCCGACAGGCTACAACATTCAGTACTTC
CDR3 protein: CASSQAPTGYNIQYF

clone size: NA
J gene: TRBJ2-5
V gene: TRBV9
D gene: TRBD2
CDR3 DNA: TGTGCCAGCAGCTCGGGGGGGGCCCAAGAGACCCAGTACTTC
CDR3 protein: CASSSGGAQETQYF

clone size: NA
J gene: TRBJ1-3
V gene: TRBV27
D gene: NA
CDR3 DNA: TGTGCCAGCAGGGCATGGGGGGGCGCTGGAAACACCATATATTTT
CDR3 protein: CASRAWGGAGNTIYF

clone size: NA
J gene: TRBJ2-7
V gene: TRBV5-4
D gene: TRBD1
CDR3 DNA: TGTGCCAGCAGACGTGACGGGACAGGCACAAGGGAGCAGTACTTC
CDR3 protein: CASRRDGTGTREQYF

clone size: NA
J gene: TRBJ2-1
V gene: TRBV7-2
D gene: TRBD2
CDR3 DNA: TGTGCCAGCAGCTCGGGACTAGTGCCGTTCTTC
CDR3 protein: CASSSGLVPFF

clone size: NA
J gene: TRBJ1-3
V gene: TRBV23-1
D gene: TRBD1
CDR3 DNA: TGCGCCAGCAGTCAATCCCAGGATAGACAGGGTGGAAACACCATATATTTT
CDR3 protein: CASSQSQDRQGGNTIYF

clone size: NA
J gene: TRBJ2-3
V gene: TRBV3-1/TRBV3-2
D gene: TRBD2
CDR3 DNA: TGTGCCAGCAGCACCGCTAGCGGGAGTACAGATACGCTGTATTTT
CDR3 protein: CASSTASGSTDTLYF

clone size: NA
J gene: TRBJ2-7
V gene: TRBV28
D gene: NA
CDR3 DNA: TGTGCCAGCAGTTTAAGGGGGAATTCGCTCGAGCAGTACTTC
CDR3 protein: CASSLRGNSLEQYF

clone size: NA
J gene: TRBJ1-3
V gene: TRBV27
D gene: TRBD1
CDR3 DNA: TGTGCCAGCAGTTCGGGACAGGGGATTGGAAACACCATATATTTT
CDR3 protein: CASSSGQGIGNTIYF

clone size: NA
J gene: TRBJ2-1
V gene: TRBV7-6
D gene: TRBD2
CDR3 DNA: TGTGCCAGCAGCTGGGCGGGAGGTGCTTACTCCTACAATGAGCAGTTCTTC
CDR3 protein: CASSWAGGAYSYNEQFF

clone size: NA
J gene: TRBJ1-5
V gene: TRBV6-5
D gene: NA
CDR3 DNA: TGTGCCAGCAGTAACCGGGACACCAATCAGCCCCAGCATTTT
CDR3 protein: CASSNRDTNQPQHF

clone size: NA
J gene: TRBJ1-4
V gene: TRBV28
D gene: NA
CDR3 DNA: TGTGCCAGCAGTTTCGGTGAAAAACTGTTTTTT
CDR3 protein: CASSFGEKLFF

clone size: NA
J gene: TRBJ2-7
V gene: TRBV6-1
D gene: NA
CDR3 DNA: TGTGCCAGCAGTGAAGTCACAGGGTCGGACGAGCAGTACTTC
CDR3 protein: CASSEVTGSDEQYF

clone size: many
J gene: TRBJ1-1
V gene: TRBV4-1
D gene: TRBD1
CDR3 DNA: TGCGCCAGCAGCCAGGGGACAGGGGCCACTGAAGCTTTCTTT
CDR3 protein: CASSQGTGATEAFF

clone size: once
J gene: TRBJ2-1
V gene: TRBV4-1
D gene: TRBD2
CDR3 DNA: TGCGCCAGCAGCCAAGAGGGCGGGGGGAGCTCCTACAATGAGCAGTTCTTC
CDR3 protein: CASSQEGGGSSYNEQFF

clone size: NA
J gene: TRBJ2-7
V gene: TRBV2
D gene: TRBD1
CDR3 DNA: TGTGCCAGCCGGGTGAACAGGGGAGACGAGCAGTACTTC
CDR3 protein: CASRVNRGDEQYF